A single sample gave rise to the 25 T cell receptor beta chains below, sequenced in a study of CD8 T cells in Susac syndrome (dated by TCRdb to about 2019). Receptors were amplified or captured by the immunoSEQ multiplex PCR assay. RNA was extracted using the RNeasy kit, and roughly 0.5 to 1 microgram was reverse transcribed with random hexamers. The public reads were reprocessed in TCRdb via fastp at Q25 and MiXCR, keeping in-frame beta chains. Each CDR3 protein appears once, grouped with its most common genes and DNA. The sample records over 150,000 distinct CDR3 sequences, 85% to 95% of which are singletons. Roughly 0.1% of the sample belongs to the ten largest clones. Sequencing used CD4+ T cells from PBMCs. These TCRs come from a human donor with multiple sclerosis.

The V gene is TRBV7-8, the J gene TRBJ2-1; TRBD2 matches at 11 bases. The germline CDR1 and CDR2 sequences are SGHVS and FQNEAQ. J was trimmed by 8 bases and V by 4 bases; bases with no gene match: 16. The CDR3 is 18 residues long. Here the CDR3 reads CASSSAVAGGPRSHEQFF. In DNA form, the CDR3 reads TGTGCCAGCAGCTCCGCGGTAGCGGGAGGGCCGAGGTCCCATGAGCAGTTCTTC.

The chain carries TRBV20-1 and TRBJ1-6, with D possibly TRBD1 on 5 matching bases. Germline CDR1 DFQATT, CDR2 SNEGSKA (reference sequence). CDR3 size: 16 residues. V was clipped by 1 base and J by 10 bases, with 20 bases between them. CDR3 sequence (DNA): TGCAGTGCTAGAGGACCCTCCAGGGAGCGAGGGTCACCCCTCCACTTT. Protein: CSARGPSRERGSPLHF.

The CDR3 nucleotides read TGCAGTGCTACACGACAGGGGAACACCGGGGAGCTGTTTTTT. It yields the protein CSATRQGNTGELFF. V is TRBV20-1 and J is TRBJ2-2, with TRBD1 identical over 7 bases. The V and J ends lost 4 bases and 1 base, in that order; junction bases with no gene match: 3. CDR1 and CDR2 from the germline V gene are DFQATT and SNEGSKA (reference sequence). This CDR3 is 14 amino acids long.

This chain uses TRBV5-1 with TRBJ2-5; TRBD2 agrees at 9 bases. This CDR3 is built from 15 residues. V shed 4 bases, J shed 5 bases, and the junction held 9 bases outside the gene matches. CDR1 SGHRS and CDR2 YFSETQ come from the germline V gene. CDR3: CASSHPGAGGETQYF. The CDR3, as DNA: TGCGCCAGCAGCCACCCAGGTGCGGGAGGGGAGACCCAGTACTTC. Filled out from reference TRBV5-1 and TRBJ2-5, the complete variable domain reads KAGVTQTPRYLIKTRGQQVTLSCSPISGHRSVSWYQQTPGQGLQFLFEYFSETQRNKGNFPGRFSGRQFSNSRSEMNVSTLELGDSALYLCASSHPGAGGETQYFGPGTRLLVL.

This chain joins TRBV19 and TRBJ2-3, with D unclear. The CDR3 contains 19 residues. Trimming cost V 5 bases and J 0 bases, with 24 bases left between them. Germline V gives CDR1 LNHDA, CDR2 SQIVND (reference sequence). The CDR3 protein is CASSRPASHQTTSTDTQYF. As DNA, the CDR3 is TGTGCCAGTAGTCGTCCGGCTTCCCACCAGACGACTAGCACAGATACGCAGTATTTT.

The chain couples TRBV4-1 to TRBJ2-1, with D maybe TRBD2 (6 bases). Looked up from germline, CDR1 is MGHRA and CDR2 is YSYEKL. There are 12 residues in the CDR3. V gave up 3 bases and J gave up 13 bases, with 13 bases separating them. DNA of the CDR3: TGCGCCAGCAGCCAGTTAGGGACTCCTCAGTTCTTC. This translates into CASSQLGTPQFF.

J is TRBJ2-3 and V is TRBV10-3, with TRBD1 matching 7 bases. The ends lost 7 bases at V and 2 bases at J; junction bases unmatched: 6. The CDR3 is 14 amino acids. CDR1 ENHRY and CDR2 SYGVKD come from the germline V gene. This CDR3 is CAITRDSLTDTQYF. The CDR3 DNA reads TGTGCCATCACCCGGGACAGCCTCACAGATACGCAGTATTTT.

The sample holds one count of this clonotype. DNA of the CDR3: TGTGCCAGCAGGAGAACAGGGGGTCGGGGGAACACTGAAGCTTTCTTT. Amino acids: CASRRTGGRGNTEAFF. V usage is TRBV6-1 and J usage is TRBJ1-1; 8 positions agree with TRBD1. The V gene's germline CDR1 is MNHNS and CDR2 SASEGT. This CDR3 has 16 residues. V trimming: 6 bases; J trimming: 1 base; junction bases outside the gene matches: 10.

The rearrangement joins TRBV30 to TRBJ1-2; D might be TRBD1 (6 bases). V lost 3 bases, J lost 8 bases, and 10 bases lay in between. This CDR3 region has 11 residues. Germline V gene lookup returns CDR1 GTSNPN and CDR2 SVGIG (reference sequence). CDR3 amino acids: CAWSTGSGYTF. The CDR3 DNA reads as TGTGCCTGGAGCACAGGGTCCGGCTACACCTTC.

The chain's CDR3 is CASRRTSAEHNEQFF. As DNA, the CDR3 is TGCGCCAGCAGGCGGACTAGCGCCGAACACAATGAGCAGTTCTTC. This chain joins TRBV4-1 and TRBJ2-1; 9 bases map to TRBD2. V lost 6 bases and J lost 5; bases outside the gene matches: 8. CDR1 and CDR2 (germline): MGHRA, YSYEKL. The CDR3 length is 15 residues.

This rearrangement joins TRBV7-2 to TRBJ2-5, with D possibly being TRBD1 (5 bases). Germline V gives CDR1 SGHTA, CDR2 FQGNSA. The ends were cut back, 7 bases at V and 7 bases at J, with 19 bases in the middle. CDR3 length: 14 amino acids. The CDR3 region is CASTPGLTEGTQYF. In DNA, the CDR3 is TGTGCCAGCACCCCCGGATTGACAGAAGGGACCCAGTACTTC.

V usage is TRBV10-3 and J usage is TRBJ2-7; maybe TRBD1 (5 bases). Trimming stripped 4 bases from V and 2 bases from J, with 12 bases between. From germline, CDR1 is ENHRY and CDR2 SYGVKD. The CDR3 extends over 14 amino acids. The CDR3, as DNA: TGTGCCATCAGTGCGGACACCCGAACCTACGAGCAGTACTTC. Its translation: CAISADTRTYEQYF.

V and J are TRBV29-1 and TRBJ2-5, with TRBD1 as a possible D gene (6 bases). The CDR3 spans 15 residues. The V and J ends lost 4 bases and 0 bases respectively, with 15 bases between them. From germline, CDR1 is SQVTM and CDR2 ANQGSEA. The CDR3, as DNA: TGCAGCGTTGGAGGAGGACAGACCTACCAAGAGACCCAGTACTTC. Amino acids: CSVGGGQTYQETQYF.

The rearrangement uses TRBV30 and TRBJ1-1; D gene uncertain. CDR1 GTSNPN and CDR2 SVGIG come from the germline V gene (reference sequence). This CDR3 comprises 13 residues. V lost 0 bases to trimming and J lost 0 bases, with 5 bases between them. The CDR3 region has the DNA TGTGCCTGGAGTGTAAGTATGAACACTGAAGCTTTCTTT. This codes for CAWSVSMNTEAFF.

V is TRBV11-2 and J is TRBJ2-7; 7 nucleotides match TRBD1. The CDR3 spans 17 residues. Unmatched junction bases numbered 13, after V lost 5 bases and J lost 0 bases. Per the germline V gene, CDR1 is SGHAT and CDR2 is FQNNGV. CDR3 protein: CASSPLNRQGRSYEQYF. The CDR3 DNA sequence: TGTGCCAGCAGCCCCCTAAACCGACAGGGCCGCTCCTACGAGCAGTACTTC. Complete variable domain (other parts from reference TRBV11-2 and TRBJ2-7): EAGVAQSPRYKIIEKRQSVAFWCNPISGHATLYWYQQILGQGPKLLIQFQNNGVVDDSQLPKDRFSAERLKGVDSTLKIQPAKLEDSAVYLCASSPLNRQGRSYEQYFGPGTRLTVT.

V and J are TRBV20-1 and TRBJ1-1, with a possible D match to TRBD1 (5 bases). V lost 3 bases and J 1 base, leaving 12 bases between the germline ends. Germline V gives CDR1 DFQATT, CDR2 SNEGSKA (reference sequence). This CDR3 region has 14 residues. For the CDR3, the DNA is TGCAGTGCTAGTAGACAGATTCAGAACACTGAAGCTTTCTTT. As protein: CSASRQIQNTEAFF.

This clonotype was picked up a small number of times. CDR3 coding DNA: TGTGCCAGTCGGCGGCAGGGGAACTACGAGCAGTACTTC. Amino acids: CASRRQGNYEQYF. V usage is TRBV19 and J usage is TRBJ2-7, with a weak D call TRBD1 (6 bases). Germline CDR1 and CDR2: LNHDA and SQIVND (reference sequence). This CDR3 has 13 amino acids. V was trimmed by 8 bases and J by 3 bases, leaving 14 bases between them.

This chain joins TRBV20-1 and TRBJ2-1, with 11 positions matching TRBD1. From germline, CDR1 is DFQATT and CDR2 SNEGSKA (reference sequence). Trimming cost V 4 bases and J 7 bases; bases outside gene matches: 9. The CDR3 totals 15 residues. In nucleotides, the CDR3 is TGCAGTGCTACGAGTGGGACAGGGGGACAAAATGAGCAGTTCTTC. Translation gives CSATSGTGGQNEQFF.

The chain links TRBV6-6 to TRBJ1-2, with TRBD1 as a possible D gene (5 bases). The CDR3 is 15 residues long. The ends were cut back, 0 bases at V and 5 bases at J, with 13 bases in the middle. Germline CDR1 is MNHNY and CDR2 is SVGAGI (reference sequence). Written as DNA, the CDR3 is TGTGCCAGCAGTTACTCGAGAGGGGCGGATTATGGCTACACCTTC. This encodes CASSYSRGADYGYTF.

The chain combines TRBV30 with TRBJ2-2; D unresolved. CDR1 and CDR2 from the germline V gene are GTSNPN and SVGIG (reference sequence). The V end lost 0 bases, the J end lost 6 bases, and 11 bases lay between the germline ends. There are 14 residues in the CDR3. The CDR3 protein is CAWSVHGSPGELFF. CDR3 nucleotides: TGTGCCTGGAGTGTACACGGTTCTCCCGGGGAGCTGTTTTTT.

The genes are TRBV10-3 and TRBJ1-6; a possible D gene is TRBD1 (5 bases). Germline CDR1 is ENHRY and CDR2 is SYGVKD. V was pared by 10 bases and J by 10 bases, with 17 bases between. The CDR3 is made up of 13 amino acids. The CDR3 bases are TGTGCCACCCCTGTCGGGGGGAGATCACCCCTCCACTTT. Translation: CATPVGGRSPLHF.

V is TRBV9 and J is TRBJ2-3, with D unresolved. Trimming stripped 4 bases from V and 6 bases from J, with 12 bases between. The CDR3 length is 13 residues. From germline, CDR1 is SGDLS and CDR2 YYNGEE. CDR3 sequence: CASSPTPRDTQYF. The CDR3 coding sequence is TGTGCCAGCAGCCCAACTCCAAGGGATACGCAGTATTTT. The entire variable domain, with the rest obtained from reference TRBV9 and TRBJ2-3, is as follows: DSGVTQTPKHLITATGQRVTLRCSPRSGDLSVYWYQQSLDQGLQFLIQYYNGEERAKGNILERFSAQQFPDLHSELNLSSLELGDSALYFCASSPTPRDTQYFGPGTRLTVL.

This chain's CDR3 is CASTRGRFLGQETQYF. CDR3 sequence (DNA): TGTGCCAGCACCCGGGGAAGATTTCTTGGCCAAGAGACCCAGTACTTC. The chain uses TRBV5-6 and TRBJ2-5, with D tentatively TRBD2 (5 bases). Germline lookup yields CDR1 SGHDT and CDR2 YYEEEE. The ends were cut back, 6 bases at V and 1 base at J, with 19 bases in the middle. The CDR3 covers 16 residues.

V and J are TRBV27 and TRBJ1-1, with a possible D match to TRBD1 (6 bases). From germline, CDR1 is MNHEY and CDR2 SMNVEV (reference sequence). The CDR3 covers 14 residues. The V gene lost 3 bases and the J gene lost 5 bases, with 13 bases spanning the gap. The DNA of the CDR3 is TGTGCCAGCAGTTTGTTGGGGGCGAGGACTGAAGCTTTCTTT. Translation: CASSLLGARTEAFF.

The chain combines TRBV4-3 with TRBJ2-1, with 9 bases that match TRBD2. Germline assignment: CDR1 LGHNA and CDR2 YSLEER. V lost 4 bases and J lost 7; bases outside the gene matches: 11. The CDR3 extends over 16 amino acids. CDR3 sequence reads: CASSPTVGREGNEQFF. The CDR3 DNA reads as TGCGCCAGCAGCCCTACGGTGGGGCGGGAGGGGAATGAGCAGTTCTTC.